This T cell receptor (beta chain) was sequenced in a study of cytomegalovirus exposure and HLA in healthy donors. This CDR3 is built from 14 residues. The germline CDR1 and CDR2 sequences are MNHEY and SVGAGI. J gave up 7 bases and V 6 bases, and 11 bases lay outside the gene matches. TCRdb keeps only in-frame clones here, not all; method: immunoSEQ multiplex PCR. Of roughly 300,000 clones in the sample, approximately 88% were seen once. The source material was PBMCs. This chain uses TRBV6-5 with TRBJ1-2; TRBD1 matches at 7 bases. The clonotype comes from a woman younger than 30 in good health and CMV-seronegative. CDR3 in DNA: TGTGCCAGCAGGCCAGACAGGGAAAGGCTTGGCTACACCTTC. It specifies CASRPDRERLGYTF.